The rows below give T cell receptor beta chains drawn from one sample of a study of blood T cells in healthy people across ages. TCRdb re-derived calls from the 5' RACE reads in MiXCR, one entry per CDR3 protein. The table lists about 630,000 distinct CDR3 sequences, 20% to 25% of them singletons. Input material: blood. The receptors were gathered from a man between 65 and 80 years old in good health. Both conserved end residues are part of each CDR3. Fields, in order: V gene, D gene, J gene, clone size, CDR3 protein, CDR3 DNA. D genes are given only for firm matches. Size is omitted from some rows. Given values are once, few, many or a class for expanded clones.

v_gene: TRBV2; d_gene: NA; j_gene: TRBJ2-6; abundance: many; CDR3aa: CASSAGNGANVLTF; CDR3nt: TGTGCCAGCAGTGCGGGAAATGGGGCCAACGTCCTGACTTTC
v_gene: TRBV20-1; d_gene: TRBD2; j_gene: TRBJ2-1; abundance: few; CDR3aa: CSAQLAGEGLNEQFF; CDR3nt: TGCAGTGCTCAATTAGCGGGGGAGGGCCTCAATGAGCAGTTCTTC
v_gene: TRBV14; d_gene: TRBD2; j_gene: TRBJ2-3; abundance: NA; CDR3aa: CASSPRVSGRSADTQYF; CDR3nt: TGTGCCAGCAGCCCCCGGGTGAGCGGGAGATCAGCAGATACGCAGTATTTT
v_gene: TRBV2; d_gene: NA; j_gene: TRBJ2-5; abundance: NA; CDR3aa: CASSGPRETQYF; CDR3nt: TGTGCCAGCAGTGGTCCCCGGGAGACCCAGTACTTC
v_gene: TRBV12-3/TRBV12-4; d_gene: TRBD2; j_gene: TRBJ2-7; abundance: NA; CDR3aa: CASRPGTSESYEQYF; CDR3nt: TGTGCCAGCAGACCAGGGACTAGCGAATCCTACGAGCAGTACTTC
v_gene: TRBV6-6; d_gene: TRBD1; j_gene: TRBJ2-7; abundance: few; CDR3aa: CASSTTGGLSYEQYF; CDR3nt: TGTGCCAGCAGTACGACAGGGGGTCTCTCCTACGAGCAGTACTTC
v_gene: TRBV7-2; d_gene: NA; j_gene: TRBJ2-2; abundance: NA; CDR3aa: CASSPDSGRTGELFF; CDR3nt: TGTGCCAGCAGCCCCGATAGCGGAAGGACCGGGGAGCTGTTTTTT
v_gene: TRBV2; d_gene: NA; j_gene: TRBJ2-1; abundance: NA; CDR3aa: CASSRELSNEQFF; CDR3nt: TGTGCCAGCAGTCGCGAACTTTCCAATGAGCAGTTCTTC
v_gene: TRBV7-2; d_gene: TRBD2; j_gene: TRBJ2-7; abundance: NA; CDR3aa: CASSPASGPGYEQYF; CDR3nt: TGTGCCAGCAGCCCCGCTAGCGGGCCCGGCTACGAGCAGTACTTC
v_gene: TRBV6-5; d_gene: TRBD1; j_gene: TRBJ1-1; abundance: few; CDR3aa: CASRYTGGVSNTETFF; CDR3nt: TGTGCCAGCAGATACACAGGGGGCGTTTCGAACACTGAAACTTTCTTT